In its sample, the clone carrying this TCR beta chain was seen many times. What it binds is unknown. This sample was taken from a study of T cell clonality in common variable immunodeficiency. Donors gave 5 to 8 ml heparinized peripheral whole blood. Study outcomes and limitations: TCRbeta clonality was increased in CVID versus healthy controls. CVID subjects shared fewer TCRbeta clones than healthy controls did.

Equal genomic DNA amounts from CVID and control samples were sequenced. Some clones are missing from TCRdb's copy, which holds only in-frame ones; the method was immunoSEQ multiplex PCR. The data show around 45,000 clones, with none appearing a single time. The material sequenced was peripheral blood mononuclear cells. This TCR was recovered from a person aged 18 to 75 in good health.

The CDR3 protein is CASSPPAGSYGYTF. The CDR3 bases that were read are TGTGCCAGCTCACCACCGGCAGGGTCCTATGGC. The rearrangement uses TRBV18 and TRBJ1-2, with a tentative D call TRBD1 (5 bases). The CDR3 end is not reached by the read, which stops 3 residues before it; the germline J gene fills it in. This CDR3 spans 14 amino acids. V was pared by 0 bases and J by 4 bases, with 9 bases between. Germline loops: CDR1 KGHSH, CDR2 LQKENI.